One and the same sample provided the 24 T cell receptor beta chains below, sequenced in a study of tumor-infiltrating lymphocytes in primary liver carcinoma. The authors made TCR beta cDNA from about 500 ng total RNA with a constant-region primer. Libraries of TCR beta came from three nested multiplex PCR rounds with slightly modified ARM-PCR. The opening two PCR rounds, around 10 cycles each, paired TRBV1-TRBV30 forward primers with a C-beta reverse primer. TCRdb processed the multiplex PCR reads anew with MiXCR; each CDR3 protein has one entry. The repertoire includes tens of thousands of distinct CDR3 sequences, more than 60% of them detected once, and 25% to 35% sits in the top ten. Co-extracting RNA and DNA was done with roughly 17-31 mg of unsorted bulk tissue as input. Sequenced: liver tumor tissue from sampling region 4. The subset: tumor region T4, right-lateral pole. These receptors were collected from a man aged 40-49 years with primary liver carcinoma and hepatitis B virus infection.

A note on this clonotype: The junction differs from germline at one of its ends, possibly a read error. The chain combines TRBV11-1 with TRBJ2-7, with D tentatively TRBD1 (5 bases). CDR3 size: 14 residues. Per germline, CDR1 SGHAT and CDR2 FQDESV (reference sequence). CDR3 sequence (DNA): TGTGCCAGCAGCTTGGTGACAGACTTAGACGAGCGGTACTTC. Its translation: CASSLVTDLDERYF.

With regard to this clonotype: A read error is possible here, since a much larger clone lies one base away. The V call is TRBV6-1, the J call TRBJ2-1, with TRBD2 matching 9 bases. The CDR3 totals 15 residues. CDR1 is MNHNS, CDR2 SASEGT, per germline. J was trimmed by 1 base and V by 10 bases; bases with no gene match: 8. The DNA of the CDR3 is TGTGCCAACGGTGAGGGACTAGCTTCCTACAATGAGCAGTTCTTC. Encoded protein: CANGEGLASYNEQFF.

As regards this clonotype: A read error may produce the germline difference seen at one junction end. The rearrangement uses TRBV6-6 and TRBJ2-1; 9 bases line up with TRBD2. CDR1 is MNHNY and CDR2 is SVGAGI in the germline V gene (reference sequence). The CDR3 totals 16 residues. The CDR3: CASSSTCDLAGNEQFF. The CDR3 nucleotides are TGTGCCAGTAGTTCCACATGTGACCTAGCGGGGAATGAGCAGTTCTTC.

The chain has TRBV11-2 and TRBJ2-7, with TRBD2 matching 7 bases. After removal of 4 bases from V and 5 bases from J, the junction contained 8 bases not matched to a gene. Germline V gene sequence: CDR1 SGHAT, CDR2 FQNNGV. The CDR3 spans 14 residues. The CDR3 DNA reads as TGTGCCAGCAGCTCGAGCGGGAATAGGAACGAGCAGTACTTC. It codes for CASSSSGNRNEQYF.

A note on this clonotype: A much larger clone lies a single base off, so this may be a read error. The chain combines TRBV24-1 with TRBJ2-3; D gene uncertain. The CDR3 covers 10 residues. V was shortened by 9 bases and J by 4 bases, with 4 bases between the two germline ends. CDR1 KGHDR and CDR2 SFDVKD come from the germline V gene. CDR3: CATFPDTQYF. CDR3 DNA: TGTGCCACCTTCCCAGATACGCAGTATTTT.

Turning to this clonotype: The junction and the germline gene differ at one end; a read error may be behind it. The chain employs TRBV28 and TRBJ2-3; weak D call: TRBD1 (5 bases). This CDR3 is 16 amino acids long. CDR1 and CDR2 (germline): MDHEN, SYDVKM. As DNA, the CDR3 is TGTGCCAGCAGCTCCATACGTCAGGGAAGCATAGATACGCAGTATTTT. Translation gives CASSSIRQGSIDTQYF.

To note about this clonotype: The missing conserved phenylalanine or tryptophan at the end of this CDR3 makes a read error likely. V is TRBV11-2 and J is TRBJ2-5; D may be TRBD2 (6 bases). Germline V gene data show CDR1 as SGHAT and CDR2 as FQNNGV. This CDR3 comprises 16 residues. The CDR3 sequence is CTSRFGDSAHQETQYL. In DNA form, the CDR3 reads TGTACCAGCAGATTCGGGGACTCGGCCCACCAAGAGACCCAGTACCTC.

Regarding this clonotype: No conserved phenylalanine or tryptophan ends this CDR3, so it is likely a read error. It is unclear where the CDR3 begins or ends on the DNA, so no DNA is shown, and the CDR3 is as TCRdb lists it. The chain couples TRBV11-2 to TRBJ2-3; the table's D call, TRBD2, has no DNA check behind it. Germline CDR1 is SGHAT and CDR2 is FQNNGV. Ends included, the CDR3 has 15 residues. The CDR3 spells CASSLTSGITDTRYL.

Comment on this clonotype: Likely a read error: the CDR3 ends without its conserved phenylalanine or tryptophan. This chain links TRBV29-1 with TRBJ2-5, with 7 bases fitting TRBD2. The CDR3 has 16 amino acids. Trimming cost V 4 bases and J 7 bases; bases outside gene matches: 18. Germline values: CDR1 SQVTM, CDR2 ANQGSEA. The CDR3 sequence is CSVGTTMDESGGTQYI. For the CDR3, the DNA is TGCAGCGTTGGGACTACCATGGACGAATCGGGAGGGACCCAGTACATC.

The CDR3 protein is CASSLAIQATNEKLFF. The CDR3 bases are TGTGCCAGCAGCTTAGCAATACAAGCAACTAATGAAAAACTGTTTTTT. The V gene is TRBV7-2, the J gene TRBJ1-4; D remains unclear. CDR1 is SGHTA and CDR2 is FQGNSA in the germline V gene. This CDR3 has 16 residues. The V end was cut by 0 bases, the J end by 0 bases, with 8 bases between.

In this sample, this clonotype turned up once. The chain employs TRBV2 and TRBJ2-6; D remains unclear. Trimming took off 11 bases at V and 0 bases at J, with 8 bases between the two ends. This CDR3 spans 13 amino acids. Germline V CDR1 and CDR2: SNHLY, FYNNEI. CDR3 region: CADSLSGANVLTF. CDR3 in DNA: TGTGCCGATTCCCTCTCTGGGGCCAACGTCCTGACTTTC.

This clonotype was counted between two and nine times. A much larger clone is a single base away; this may be a read error. The chain employs TRBV7-8 and TRBJ1-5; D gene ambiguous. CDR3 size: 14 residues. The germline V gene encodes CDR1 SGHVS and CDR2 FQNEAQ. The V gene lost 4 bases and the J gene lost 2 bases, with 9 bases spanning the gap. The CDR3 loop reads CASSSELGNQPQHF. In DNA, the CDR3 is TGTGCCAGCAGCTCAGAGTTGGGCAATCAGCCCCAGCATTTT.

Regarding this clonotype: One base away lies a much larger clone, so this may be a sequencing read error. The CDR3 region is CASNQTPGGGKETQYF. In DNA, the CDR3 is TGTGCCAGCAACCAAACTCCTGGCGGGGGGAAAGAGACCCAGTACTTC. The chain carries TRBV11-2 and TRBJ2-5, with 8 bases that match TRBD2. The CDR3 is 16 amino acids. Germline CDR1 SGHAT, CDR2 FQNNGV. J lost 3 bases, V lost 7 bases, and 13 bases had no gene match.

This clonotype showed up just a few times. The chain is built from TRBV11-1 and TRBJ2-7; 7 bases match TRBD1. The germline V gene encodes CDR1 SGHAT and CDR2 FQDESV (reference sequence). This CDR3 region has 13 residues. The J segment lost 6 bases and the V segment lost 9 bases, leaving 11 bases of the junction unmatched. CDR3 loop: CASSRQGAGEQYF. CDR3 coding DNA: TGTGCCAGTAGCCGACAGGGAGCCGGCGAGCAGTACTTC.

This chain links TRBV27 with TRBJ1-2, with unresolved D. Germline V gene sequence: CDR1 MNHEY, CDR2 SMNVEV (reference sequence). CDR3 length: 16 amino acids. Trimming cost V 6 bases and J 4 bases, with 21 bases left between them. CDR3 coding DNA: TGTGCCAGCAGCCCCATTTCCCGGACTCTGGGCTATGGCTACACCTTC. Translating gives CASSPISRTLGYGYTF.

Details on this clonotype: Its ends do not fully match the called genes, so a read error is possible. The rearrangement joins TRBV11-2 to TRBJ1-2; tentative D call: TRBD1 (5 bases). Germline loops: CDR1 SGHAT, CDR2 FQNNGV. The CDR3 has 13 amino acids. CDR3: CASSLKGIYGYTF. CDR3 coding DNA: TGCGCTAGCAGCTTAAAGGGGATCTATGGCTACACCTTC.

Concerning this clonotype: Because it lacks the conserved phenylalanine or tryptophan at the end, this CDR3 is likely a read error. The chain employs TRBV4-2 and TRBJ2-7, with no clear D. V dropped 1 base and J dropped 3 bases, with 10 bases sitting between them. From germline, CDR1 is LGHNA and CDR2 YNFKEQ. The CDR3 loop spans 14 amino acids. CDR3 in amino acids: CASSQGTTGYEQYL. In DNA, the CDR3 is TGTGCCAGCAGCCAAGGAACTACCGGCTACGAGCAGTACCTC.

A note on this clonotype: Sequence at one end of the junction differs from germline and may be a read error. The chain uses TRBV12-3 or TRBV12-4 and TRBJ2-5; possibly TRBD2 for D (5 bases). The CDR3 is 15 residues long. Written as DNA, the CDR3 is TGTGCCGGCAGTCCCCGGCAACTAGTCCAAGAGACTCAGTACTTC. Residues: CAGSPRQLVQETQYF.

This clonotype was seen just once. The junction and the germline gene differ at one end; a read error may be behind it. The rearrangement joins TRBV6-5 to TRBJ2-7; D is perhaps TRBD2 (5 bases). The length of the CDR3 is 14 residues. Germline values: CDR1 MNHEY, CDR2 SVGAGI. This CDR3 is CASSYDRGSYKQYF. CDR3 sequence (DNA): TGTGCCAGCAGTTACGACCGGGGATCCTACAAGCAGTATTTC.

Written as DNA, the CDR3 is TGTGCCAGCAGCTCTATACTAGCGAGAGACCCACAGCAGTTCTTC. This gives the protein CASSSILARDPQQFF. J is TRBJ2-1 and V is TRBV11-1; 7 bases map to TRBD2. Losses at the gene ends were 4 bases for V and 11 bases for J; bases not matched to a gene: 14. This CDR3 is built from 15 residues. Germline CDR1 is SGHAT and CDR2 is FQDESV (reference sequence).

This clonotype was seen a few times. This may be a read error, as it is one base from a much larger clone. The chain employs TRBV5-4 and TRBJ2-5; D gene uncertain. The CDR3 covers 15 residues. Germline V gene sequence: CDR1 SGHNT, CDR2 YYREEE (reference sequence). V shed 0 bases and J shed 6 bases, with 15 bases lying between them. CDR3 in amino acids: CASSLEGIGQKTQYF. The CDR3 bases are TGTGCCAGCAGCTTGGAAGGGATTGGGCAAAAGACCCAGTACTTC. Full variable domain (rest looked up from reference TRBV5-4 and TRBJ2-5): ETGVTQSPTHLIKTRGQQVTLRCSSQSGHNTVSWYQQALGQGPQFIFQYYREEENGRGNFPPRFSGLQFPNYSSELNVNALELDDSALYLCASSLEGIGQKTQYFGPGTRLLVL.

In its sample, this clonotype was seen a few times. This may stem from a read error, because a much larger clone lies one nucleotide away. The rearrangement links TRBV5-6 to TRBJ1-1; possibly TRBD1 for D (6 bases). This CDR3 region has 17 residues. Per germline, CDR1 SGHDT and CDR2 YYEEEE. V lost 0 bases, J lost 4 bases, and 19 bases lay in between. CDR3 in DNA: TGTGCCAGCAGCTTGGATAGTACGAGAAGGGGGACCACTGAAGCTTTCTTT. Translated: CASSLDSTRRGTTEAFF.

As concerns this clonotype: The CDR3 end shows no conserved phenylalanine or tryptophan, and so a read error is likely. This chain uses TRBV11-2 with TRBJ2-3, with TRBD1 matching over 7 bases. The CDR3 runs 14 residues. Germline V gives CDR1 SGHAT, CDR2 FQNNGV. Trimming took 3 bases from V and 5 from J; bases not matched to a gene: 5. This chain's CDR3 is CASSFRDSLDTQYI. The CDR3 coding sequence is TGTGCCAGCAGCTTTCGGGACAGCTTAGATACGCAGTATATT.

This chain uses TRBV10-2 with TRBJ2-7; possibly TRBD1 or TRBD2 for D (5 bases each). CDR3 length: 10 amino acids. Germline CDR1 reads WSHSY; CDR2 reads SAAADI. V was clipped by 7 bases and J by 6 bases, with 7 bases between them. CDR3 coding DNA: TGCGCCAGCATTGGGGGCGAGCAGTACTTC. As protein: CASIGGEQYF.